Listed below are T cell receptor beta chains from one sample, sequenced in a study of beta chain features in type 1 diabetes. Assay: immunoSEQ multiplex PCR; the TCRdb copy retains only in-frame clones and omits some. The table lists around 330,000 clones, approximately 10% of them singletons, with over 0.015% in the top ten. Specimen: naive CD4+ T cells from blood. These TCRs come from a woman in her twenties or thirties in good health. The CDR3 runs from the conserved cysteine through the conserved F or W. Each record gives: D gene, V gene, J gene, clone size, CDR3 DNA, CDR3 protein. The D gene is left open where the match is weak. Clone size is stated in some rows and not others, as once, few, many or a class when expanded.

TRBD2	TRBV19	TRBJ2-7	-	TGTGCCAGTAGTCGGGTAACTAGCGGAGGCTCCTACGAGCAGTACTTC	CASSRVTSGGSYEQYF
-	TRBV5-1	TRBJ2-7	few	TGCGCCAGCAAACAAACAGGGTTCTCCTACGAGCAGTACTTC	CASKQTGFSYEQYF
TRBD1	TRBV7-9	TRBJ1-2	-	TGTGCCAGCAGCTTTTCGGTCCGGGACAGGGGCTATGGCTACACCTTC	CASSFSVRDRGYGYTF
TRBD1	TRBV7-2	TRBJ1-2	-	TGTGCCAGCAGCCCAGGGGGCGGGGGTAACTATGGCTACACCTTC	CASSPGGGGNYGYTF
-	TRBV4-3	TRBJ2-1	few	TGCGCCAGCAGCCCCAGGACACCACCCCGCAACAATGAGCAGTTCTTC	CASSPRTPPRNNEQFF
TRBD1	TRBV28	TRBJ1-5	-	TGTGCCAGCAGTTCTGGACAGGGGAATCAGCCCCAGCATTTT	CASSSGQGNQPQHF
TRBD2	TRBV29-1	TRBJ2-2	-	TGCAGCGTCGCTAGCGGGAGGGCCGGGGCCGGGGAGCTGTTTTTT	CSVASGRAGAGELFF
TRBD1	TRBV19	TRBJ2-2	-	TGTGCCAGTAGTTTCCGACAGGGTAACACCGGGGAGCTGTTTTTT	CASSFRQGNTGELFF
TRBD2	TRBV4-3	TRBJ2-3	few	TGCGCCAGCAGCCACCGGACTAGGGGAAGCGATACGCAGTATTTT	CASSHRTRGSDTQYF
TRBD1	TRBV9	TRBJ1-2	-	TGTGCCAGCAGCGCTGGGACAGGGGGCGGCTACACCTTC	CASSAGTGGGYTF
-	TRBV28	TRBJ2-7	-	TGTGCCAGCAGTTTAGGTGGGAGTTCCTACGAGCAGTACTTC	CASSLGGSSYEQYF
TRBD1	TRBV7-9	TRBJ2-3	few	TGTGCCAGCAGCCGAGGACAGGGCACAGATACGCAGTATTTT	CASSRGQGTDTQYF
TRBD1	TRBV18	TRBJ1-1	-	TGTGCCAGCTCACCTTATTCCCGGGACAGGGCCCGCACTGAAGCTTTCTTT	CASSPYSRDRARTEAFF
TRBD2	TRBV18	TRBJ2-3	few	TGTGCCAGCTCACCAGGGACTAGCGGGAGTCCAGATACGCAGTATTTT	CASSPGTSGSPDTQYF
TRBD1	TRBV18	TRBJ2-7	-	TGTGCCAGCTCACCGACAGGGCTCGAGCAGTACTTC	CASSPTGLEQYF
TRBD2	TRBV2	TRBJ2-2	-	TGTGCCAGCAGTGACCCGGGACTAGCGGGAGTGCCCGGGGAGCTGTTTTTT	CASSDPGLAGVPGELFF
TRBD1	TRBV19	TRBJ2-6	-	TGTGCCAGTAGTACCGGGACAGGGAGTCCCAACGTCCTGACTTTC	CASSTGTGSPNVLTF
-	TRBV18	TRBJ2-3	-	TGTGCCAGCTCACCAACCCCACTAGTTGGGGCAGATACGCAGTATTTT	CASSPTPLVGADTQYF
TRBD1	TRBV7-9	TRBJ2-7	-	TGTGCCAGCAGCCCCGCCGGACAGGGCGTCGAGCAGTACTTC	CASSPAGQGVEQYF
TRBD2	TRBV19	TRBJ2-2	-	TGTGCCAGTAGGCCGGGCTCCGGGACGGGAGGAGGCACCGGGGAGCTGTTTTTT	CASRPGSGTGGGTGELFF
-	TRBV9	TRBJ1-1	few	TGTGCCAGCAGCGTAGGAGGCAGTAACACTGAAGCTTTCTTT	CASSVGGSNTEAFF
-	TRBV6-5	TRBJ2-2	few	TGTGCCAGCAGTTCCGGCACCGGGGAGCTGTTTTTT	CASSSGTGELFF
TRBD1	TRBV28	TRBJ1-5	-	TGTGCCAGCAGTTGGGACAGCCAGCCCCAGCATTTT	CASSWDSQPQHF
TRBD2	TRBV11-2	TRBJ2-3	-	TGTGCCAGCAGCTTACGGTCGGCGGGAGGAACAGATACGCAGTATTTT	CASSLRSAGGTDTQYF
TRBD1	TRBV29-1	TRBJ1-5	many	TGCAGCGTTCAGGGGGCGGGCAATCAGCCCCAGCATTTT	CSVQGAGNQPQHF
TRBD1	TRBV28	TRBJ2-4	few	TGTGCCAGCAGTGGAACTCCTCGAAGGGGGACAGCCCTAGCCAAAAACATTCAGTACTTC	CASSGTPRRGTALAKNIQYF
-	TRBV5-4	TRBJ1-2	few	TGTGCCAGCAGCTTGGACAGTAACTATGGCTACACCTTC	CASSLDSNYGYTF
-	TRBV5-6	TRBJ2-3	few	TGTGCCAGCAGCATCCTGGATACGCAGTATTTT	CASSILDTQYF
-	TRBV5-1	TRBJ2-7	-	TGCGCCAGCAGCTTCGAGGGTCTACACGAGCAGTACTTC	CASSFEGLHEQYF
TRBD2	TRBV15	TRBJ2-3	-	TGTGCCACCAGCAGAGAGGGAGGGACCCACACAGATACGCAGTATTTT	CATSREGGTHTDTQYF
TRBD2	TRBV7-2	TRBJ2-1	few	TGTGCCAGCAGCTTAGCGGGAGGGCCTGACTATGAGCAGTTCTTC	CASSLAGGPDYEQFF
-	TRBV30	TRBJ2-1	few	TGTGCCTGGAGTGTACTCAATGAGCAGTTCTTC	CAWSVLNEQFF
TRBD1	TRBV28	TRBJ1-1	few	TGTGCCAGCAGCTTAGACAGGGGGCGGAAGACTTTCTTT	CASSLDRGRKTFF
TRBD2	TRBV7-3	TRBJ2-1	-	TGTGCCAGCAGCCGGGACTACAACAATGAGCAGTTCTTC	CASSRDYNNEQFF
-	TRBV7-7	TRBJ2-2	few	TGTGCTAGCAGCGTCTACAGGGACACCGGGGAGCTGTTTTTT	CASSVYRDTGELFF
-	TRBV30	TRBJ1-1	-	TGTGCCGGAGGACTGCTGAACACTGAAGCTTTCTTT	CAGGLLNTEAFF
TRBD1	TRBV29-1	TRBJ2-1	-	TGCAGCGAACGGACAGGCGATACCTACAATGAGCAGTTCTTC	CSERTGDTYNEQFF
-	TRBV7-9	TRBJ2-1	few	TGTGCCAGTTGGAGTTCCAGCTCCTACAATGAGCAGTTCTTC	CASWSSSSYNEQFF
TRBD1	TRBV6-6	TRBJ2-7	-	TGTGCCAGCAGTAGGGGGGACAGGGGTCTCGACGAGCAGTACTTC	CASSRGDRGLDEQYF
-	TRBV5-4	TRBJ2-7	few	TGTGCCAGCAGCTCTCCGGGATCTCCGGCTTACGAGCAGTACTTC	CASSSPGSPAYEQYF
TRBD1	TRBV28	TRBJ2-5	-	TGTGCCAGCAGTTTAACAGGGGTACAAGAGACCCAGTACTTC	CASSLTGVQETQYF
TRBD1	TRBV7-2	TRBJ2-5	few	TGTGCCAGCAGCTTCGCACAGGGGGGAGAGACCCAGTACTTC	CASSFAQGGETQYF
TRBD2	TRBV19	TRBJ2-1	-	TGTGCCAGTAGTCTGGCGGGAGCTAGCTCCTACAATGAGCAGTTCTTC	CASSLAGASSYNEQFF
TRBD1	TRBV29-1	TRBJ2-7	-	TGCAGCGCCCAATTTCGGGGACAGGGGGCCTCCTACGAGCAGTACTTC	CSAQFRGQGASYEQYF
-	TRBV21-1	TRBJ2-1	-	TGTGCCAGCAGTACACAGGGGCTTGGCGACAATGAGCAGTTCTTC	CASSTQGLGDNEQFF
TRBD2	TRBV4-3	TRBJ2-1	few	TGCGCCAGCAGCCAAGATTGGAGCGGGAGCCGCCGCGAGTTCTTC	CASSQDWSGSRREFF
-	TRBV6-5	TRBJ2-5	-	TGTGCCAGCAGTTACAGGGGTGAAGAGACCCAGTACTTC	CASSYRGEETQYF
-	TRBV19	TRBJ1-5	-	TGTGCCAGTAGTATAGATCGGGGACTGCCCCAGCATTTT	CASSIDRGLPQHF
TRBD2	TRBV6-9	TRBJ2-3	-	TGTGCCAGCAGTTGGACTAGCGGAGGGGGCACAGATACGCAGTATTTT	CASSWTSGGGTDTQYF
TRBD1	TRBV4-3	TRBJ2-1	-	TGCGCCAGCAGCCTCGGGACAGAACCCTACAATGAGCAGTTCTTC	CASSLGTEPYNEQFF
-	TRBV15	TRBJ2-1	-	TGTGCCACCAGAACTACAGGGAGCTCCTACAATGAGCAGTTCTTC	CATRTTGSSYNEQFF
TRBD1	TRBV7-9	TRBJ1-1	-	TGTGCCAGCAGCGAAGGGACAGTGAACACTGAAGCTTTCTTT	CASSEGTVNTEAFF
TRBD1	TRBV7-2	TRBJ2-3	-	TGTGCCAGCAGCTTAATACAGGGGCCCACAGATACGCAGTATTTT	CASSLIQGPTDTQYF